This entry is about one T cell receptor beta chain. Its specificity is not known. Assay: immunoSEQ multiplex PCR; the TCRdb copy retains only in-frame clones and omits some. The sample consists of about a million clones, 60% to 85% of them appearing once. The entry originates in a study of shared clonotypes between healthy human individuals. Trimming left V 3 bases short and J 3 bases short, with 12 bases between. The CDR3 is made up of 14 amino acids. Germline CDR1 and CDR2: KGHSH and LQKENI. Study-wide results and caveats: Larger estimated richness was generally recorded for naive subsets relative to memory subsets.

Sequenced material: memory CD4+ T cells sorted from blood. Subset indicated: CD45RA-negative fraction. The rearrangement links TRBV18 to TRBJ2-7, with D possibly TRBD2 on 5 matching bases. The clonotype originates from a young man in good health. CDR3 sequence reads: CASSPPGYGYEQYF. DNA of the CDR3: TGTGCCAGCTCACCCCCGGGGTATGGCTACGAGCAGTACTTC.